A selection of T cell receptor beta chains follows, all from one sample in a study of cytomegalovirus exposure and HLA in healthy donors. Produced via immunoSEQ multiplex PCR; TCRdb's table is partial and in-frame only. The sample has about 130,000 clones, roughly 80% seen once. The sequencing input was PBMCs. All receptors come from a male donor in good health and CMV-seropositive. The CDR3 runs from the conserved cysteine through the conserved F or W. The order of the fields is CDR3 length, D gene, J gene, clone size, V gene, CDR3 DNA, CDR3 protein. A D gene is named only where the DNA matches it firmly. Not all rows give a size; the values are once, few, many and, for expanded clones, a class.

len: 13; d_gene: NA; j_gene: TRBJ2-2; abundance: NA; v_gene: TRBV27; CDR3nt: TGTGCCAGCAGTTTATGGAGCGCCGGGGAGCTGTTTTTT; CDR3aa: CASSLWSAGELFF
len: 14; d_gene: TRBD2; j_gene: TRBJ2-1; abundance: NA; v_gene: TRBV4-3; CDR3nt: TGCGCCAGCAGTATTAGCGGGACCTACAATGAGCAGTTCTTC; CDR3aa: CASSISGTYNEQFF
len: 18; d_gene: TRBD2; j_gene: TRBJ2-2; abundance: few; v_gene: TRBV7-9; CDR3nt: TGTGCCAGCAGATATTACGTGGGACTACCAATGAACACCGGGGAGCTGTTTTTT; CDR3aa: CASRYYVGLPMNTGELFF
len: 13; d_gene: NA; j_gene: TRBJ2-1; abundance: NA; v_gene: TRBV11-3; CDR3nt: TGTGCCAGCAGCCCCGGGGACTACAATGAGCAGTTCTTC; CDR3aa: CASSPGDYNEQFF
len: 14; d_gene: NA; j_gene: TRBJ2-1; abundance: NA; v_gene: TRBV6-5; CDR3nt: TGTGCCAGCAGATTCATCGGACTTCCCAATGAGCAGTTCTTC; CDR3aa: CASRFIGLPNEQFF
len: 14; d_gene: NA; j_gene: TRBJ2-7; abundance: NA; v_gene: TRBV19; CDR3nt: TGTGCCAGTAGTACCATAGGGGACACAGGGGAGCAGTACTTC; CDR3aa: CASSTIGDTGEQYF
len: 15; d_gene: NA; j_gene: TRBJ2-7; abundance: few; v_gene: TRBV9; CDR3nt: TGTGCCAGCAGCGTCGGAGGGGATAGGACCTACGAGCAGTACTTC; CDR3aa: CASSVGGDRTYEQYF
len: 15; d_gene: TRBD2; j_gene: TRBJ2-5; abundance: NA; v_gene: TRBV6-6; CDR3nt: TGTGCCAGCAGTTACGGGGCGGGGGTCGGGGAGACCCAGTACTTC; CDR3aa: CASSYGAGVGETQYF
len: 13; d_gene: NA; j_gene: TRBJ1-1; abundance: NA; v_gene: TRBV5-6; CDR3nt: TGTGCCAGCAGCTTGGCAGGGTTTACTGAAGCTTTCTTT; CDR3aa: CASSLAGFTEAFF
len: 17; d_gene: TRBD1; j_gene: TRBJ1-2; abundance: NA; v_gene: TRBV28; CDR3nt: TGTGCCAGCAGTCAGGAGGGGCAGGGGGAGGCTAACTATGGCTACACCTTC; CDR3aa: CASSQEGQGEANYGYTF
len: 17; d_gene: TRBD2; j_gene: TRBJ2-1; abundance: NA; v_gene: TRBV27; CDR3nt: TGTGCCAGCAGTTCTTATACAGGACTAGCGGGCGGGAGTGAGCAGTTCTTC; CDR3aa: CASSSYTGLAGGSEQFF
len: 15; d_gene: NA; j_gene: TRBJ2-3; abundance: NA; v_gene: TRBV5-6; CDR3nt: TGTGCCAGCAGCTTGCGTAGCGGTTACACAGATACGCAGTATTTT; CDR3aa: CASSLRSGYTDTQYF
len: 13; d_gene: NA; j_gene: TRBJ1-1; abundance: NA; v_gene: TRBV30; CDR3nt: TGTGCCTGGGGTGGACTCTCGAACACTGAAGCTTTCTTT; CDR3aa: CAWGGLSNTEAFF
len: 17; d_gene: TRBD1; j_gene: TRBJ2-7; abundance: NA; v_gene: TRBV5-1; CDR3nt: TGCGCCAGTACTCCGGGACAGGGGAGTAGCTACATCCACGAGCAGTACTTC; CDR3aa: CASTPGQGSSYIHEQYF
len: 13; d_gene: NA; j_gene: TRBJ2-1; abundance: NA; v_gene: TRBV29-1; CDR3nt: TGCAGCGTTGAGGAGGGCTCCTATAATGAGCAGTTCTTC; CDR3aa: CSVEEGSYNEQFF
len: 16; d_gene: NA; j_gene: TRBJ2-7; abundance: NA; v_gene: TRBV27; CDR3nt: TGTGCCAGCAGTTTATCGGGGGCGGGTTATTCTTACGAGCAGTACTTC; CDR3aa: CASSLSGAGYSYEQYF
len: 16; d_gene: TRBD2; j_gene: TRBJ2-1; abundance: NA; v_gene: TRBV5-4; CDR3nt: TGTGCCAGCAGCCCGCAGCGGGACCTTCCCTACAATGAGCAGTTCTTC; CDR3aa: CASSPQRDLPYNEQFF
len: 14; d_gene: NA; j_gene: TRBJ1-1; abundance: few; v_gene: TRBV28; CDR3nt: TGTGCCAGCAGTTTTCAGGTCGGGAACACTGAAGCTTTCTTT; CDR3aa: CASSFQVGNTEAFF
len: 15; d_gene: NA; j_gene: TRBJ1-5; abundance: NA; v_gene: TRBV18; CDR3nt: TGTGCCAGCTCACCGAGACGGGGGAGCGAGGAGCCCCAGCATTTT; CDR3aa: CASSPRRGSEEPQHF
len: 13; d_gene: TRBD1; j_gene: TRBJ1-2; abundance: NA; v_gene: TRBV28; CDR3nt: TGTGCCAGCAAACAGGGGTATAACTATGGCTACACCTTC; CDR3aa: CASKQGYNYGYTF
len: 15; d_gene: TRBD1; j_gene: TRBJ1-6; abundance: NA; v_gene: TRBV9; CDR3nt: TGTGCCAGCAGTACTCCTCAGGGGGCGAATTCACCCCTCCACTTT; CDR3aa: CASSTPQGANSPLHF
len: 16; d_gene: TRBD1; j_gene: TRBJ1-2; abundance: NA; v_gene: TRBV28; CDR3nt: TGTGCCAGCAGCCCTGGGACAGGGAACTCTAACTATGGCTACACCTTC; CDR3aa: CASSPGTGNSNYGYTF
len: 15; d_gene: TRBD2; j_gene: TRBJ2-1; abundance: NA; v_gene: TRBV10-3; CDR3nt: TGTGCCATCAGTGCCACAGCGGGAGGGAACAATGAGCAGTTCTTC; CDR3aa: CAISATAGGNNEQFF